By sample share, the clone carrying this TCR beta chain is medium-sized. Antigen unknown. The data originate from a study of CD8 T cells in ankylosing spondylitis. Broader study findings: Matched ankylosing spondylitis synovial fluid reportedly showed significant enrichment of disease-linked clones. Earlier reports found some motif variants in synovial fluid and blood in reactive arthritis. Disease-linked clones bore a CD8+ phenotype and were relatively rare in peripheral blood.

MiXCR, run by TCRdb on the 5' RACE reads, gives a single entry per CDR3 protein. The sample includes 24,000 or so distinct CDR3 sequences, over 10% seen only once; the top ten take under 40%. Sequenced material: blood. The receptor comes from a male donor with ankylosing spondylitis or in good health (not recorded which).

CDR3 residues: CASSLDRKSTDTQYF. The DNA for the CDR3 is TGCGCCAGCAGCTTGGACCGAAAAAGCACAGATACGCAGTATTTT. This chain uses TRBV5-1 with TRBJ2-3; no clear D. The V gene's germline CDR1 is SGHRS and CDR2 YFSETQ. Trimming took 0 bases from V and 0 from J, leaving 8 bases between them. The CDR3 covers 15 residues.